This T cell receptor (beta chain) was retrieved from a study of tumor-infiltrating lymphocytes in primary liver carcinoma. Study at large: The study obtained roughly 3.5 to 7.5 million productive TCRbeta reads per sample, similar across tissue types.

Germline V gene sequence: CDR1 SEHNR, CDR2 FQNEAQ (reference sequence). V was cut by 1 base and J by 3 bases, with 10 bases left in between. This CDR3 has 14 amino acids. Taking about 18-30 mg of unsorted bulk tissue, the authors co-extracted RNA and DNA. Treatment of the patients' primary liver carcinoma consisted of surgical resection. Donors were untreated and chronically infected with HBV. Five separate regions of each tumor underwent sampling. Many counts were recorded for this clonotype. Reverse transcription of 450 to 500 ng total RNA with a constant-region primer produced TCR beta cDNA. ARM-PCR, slightly modified, supplied the TCR beta libraries through three nested multiplex PCR rounds. Running around 9 cycles apiece, the first two PCR rounds relied on TRBV1-TRBV30 forward primers together with a C-beta reverse primer. From the multiplex PCR reads, TCRdb called clonotypes with MiXCR, one entry per CDR3 protein. The sample has 100,000 or so distinct CDR3 sequences, roughly 85% seen once; the top ten hold 15% to 20%.

V is TRBV7-9 and J is TRBJ2-7; a weak D match, TRBD2 (6 bases). This TCR derives from a middle-aged man with primary liver carcinoma and hepatitis B virus infection. Input material: liver tumor tissue from sampling region 3. Subset noted: tumor region T3, left-lateral pole. CDR3 loop: CASSLGSTSYEQYF. The CDR3 DNA reads TGTGCCAGCAGCTTAGGGTCGACTAGCTACGAGCAGTACTTC.